These 3 T cell receptor beta chains originate from one sample sequenced in a study of blood T cells in healthy people across ages. With a J-beta primer mix and a sample-barcoded 5' primer, a second PCR ran about 6 to 11 cycles. TCRdb ran MiXCR on the 5' RACE reads and lists one entry per CDR3 protein. The sample includes around 750,000 distinct CDR3 sequences, about 48% seen only once; the top ten take approximately 41%. The sample consisted of blood. These receptors were obtained from a man aged 80 or over in good health.

The V call is TRBV5-1, the J call TRBJ2-7; the D gene is possibly TRBD1 (5 bases). Looked up from germline, CDR1 is SGHRS and CDR2 is YFSETQ. The CDR3 has 15 amino acids. V dropped 0 bases and J dropped 2 bases, with 12 bases sitting between them. CDR3 nucleotides: TGCGCCAGCAGCTTGGGATCCGACAGTACCTACGAGCAGTACTTC. Encoded protein: CASSLGSDSTYEQYF. Full variable domain (rest looked up from reference TRBV5-1 and TRBJ2-7): KAGVTQTPRYLIKTRGQQVTLSCSPISGHRSVSWYQQTPGQGLQFLFEYFSETQRNKGNFPGRFSGRQFSNSRSEMNVSTLELGDSALYLCASSLGSDSTYEQYFGPGTRLTVT.

V usage is TRBV20-1 and J usage is TRBJ2-1; D is possibly TRBD2 (5 bases). CDR1 DFQATT and CDR2 SNEGSKA come from the germline V gene (reference sequence). The CDR3 sequence is 11 residues long. The V gene lost 6 bases and the J gene lost 10 bases, with 13 bases spanning the gap. CDR3 sequence reads: CSAQTGCEQFF. For the CDR3, the DNA is TGCAGTGCACAAACGGGGTGCGAGCAGTTCTTC.

The chain is built from TRBV7-9 and TRBJ2-1; the D gene is possibly TRBD2 (6 bases). V dropped 5 bases and J dropped 12 bases, with 23 bases sitting between them. From germline, CDR1 is SEHNR and CDR2 FQNEAQ (reference sequence). The CDR3 sequence is 15 residues long. The CDR3 sequence: CASSLTGIGLEGQFF. CDR3 DNA: TGTGCCAGCAGCCTTACGGGGATCGGGTTGGAGGGGCAGTTCTTC.